This TCR beta chain was sequenced for a study of long-term antiretroviral therapy in people with HIV. Researchers report immunoSEQ v3.0 was run at survey level. Only in-frame clones appear in the TCRdb table, and some are missing; sequencing was by immunoSEQ multiplex PCR. The repertoire includes thousands of clones, approximately 80% of them detected once, and approximately 15% sits in the top ten. In this sample, this clone turned up a few times. After removal of 4 bases from V and 4 bases from J, the junction contained 2 bases not matched to a gene. Germline CDR1 is GTSNPN and CDR2 is SVGIG (reference sequence). The length of the CDR3 is 13 residues.

This clonotype was obtained from a man in his forties with HIV. V gene TRBV30 combines with J gene TRBJ1-3; 9 bases match TRBD1. The starting material was unsorted PBMCs, obtained 0.1 years after starting antiretroviral therapy. Here the CDR3 DNA reads TGTGCCTGGACACAGGGGGCCGGAAACACCATATATTTT. The encoded protein is CAWTQGAGNTIYF.